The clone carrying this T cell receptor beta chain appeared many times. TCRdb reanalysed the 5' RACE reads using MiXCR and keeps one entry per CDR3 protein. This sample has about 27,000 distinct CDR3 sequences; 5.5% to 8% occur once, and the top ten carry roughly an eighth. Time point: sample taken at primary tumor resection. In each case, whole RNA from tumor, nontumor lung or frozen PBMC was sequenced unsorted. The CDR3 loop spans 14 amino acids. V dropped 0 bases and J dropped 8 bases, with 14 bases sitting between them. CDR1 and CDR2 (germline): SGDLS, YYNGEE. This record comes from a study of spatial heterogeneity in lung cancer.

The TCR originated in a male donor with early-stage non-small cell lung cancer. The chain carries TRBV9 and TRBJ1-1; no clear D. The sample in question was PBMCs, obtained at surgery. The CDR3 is CASSVGGGTPEAFF. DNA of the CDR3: TGTGCCAGCAGCGTAGGAGGAGGAACACCCGAAGCTTTCTTT.